The 15 T cell receptor beta chains listed next were all sequenced from one sample in a study of shared clonotypes between healthy human individuals. Clones were read by immunoSEQ multiplex PCR, and TCRdb kept only the in-frame ones, dropping some. Of about 2.3 million clones in the sample, more than 85% were seen once. The sequenced material came from naive CD4+ T cells from PBMCs. As to subset: CD45RA+ positively selected. These receptors all stem from a man aged 18 to 29 in good health. Some clones in this sample may be carry-over from other donors' samples.

The chain couples TRBV28 to TRBJ2-7; a possible D gene is TRBD2 (5 bases). Germline CDR1 MDHEN, CDR2 SYDVKM. This CDR3 contains 15 residues. V dropped 3 bases and J dropped 9 bases, with 21 bases sitting between them. The CDR3 loop reads CASSFGQRRVRVQYF. DNA for the CDR3: TGTGCCAGCAGTTTTGGGCAAAGGCGGGTTAGGGTGCAGTACTTC.

This chain uses TRBV2 with TRBJ2-7, with 8 positions matching TRBD2. The CDR3 is 17 amino acids. J lost 5 bases, V lost 1 base, and 13 bases had no gene match. From germline, CDR1 is SNHLY and CDR2 FYNNEI. Here the CDR3 reads CASSEEGRLAPLDEQYF. Here the CDR3 DNA reads TGTGCCAGCAGTGAAGAGGGGAGACTAGCGCCCCTTGACGAGCAGTACTTC. Supplemented by reference TRBV2 and TRBJ2-7, the full variable domain reads EPEVTQTPSHQVTQMGQEVILRCVPISNHLYFYWYRQILGQKVEFLVSFYNNEISEKSEIFDDQFSVERPDGSNFTLKIRSTKLEDSAMYFCASSEEGRLAPLDEQYFGPGTRLTVT.

The chain uses TRBV7-3 and TRBJ1-6, with 9 bases aligning to TRBD1. CDR3 length: 15 residues. Germline V CDR1 and CDR2: SGHTA, FQGTGA. Unmatched junction bases numbered 5, after V lost 4 bases and J lost 7 bases. DNA for the CDR3: TGTGCCAGCAGCTCGGGACAGGGCTCGAATTCACCCCTCCACTTT. Translation: CASSSGQGSNSPLHF.

The chain carries TRBV9 and TRBJ1-1; no clear D. Germline CDR1 SGDLS, CDR2 YYNGEE. The CDR3 has 13 residues. Trimming cost V 3 bases and J 4 bases, with 10 bases left between them. CDR3 DNA: TGTGCCAGCAGCGCCTACATCCCCACTGAAGCTTTCTTT. Amino acids: CASSAYIPTEAFF. Based on the CDR3 plus reference TRBV9 and TRBJ1-1, the full variable domain is DSGVTQTPKHLITATGQRVTLRCSPRSGDLSVYWYQQSLDQGLQFLIQYYNGEERAKGNILERFSAQQFPDLHSELNLSSLELGDSALYFCASSAYIPTEAFFGQGTRLTVV.

The rearrangement uses TRBV5-4 and TRBJ2-7, with TRBD2 identical over 8 bases. The CDR3 has 14 residues. The V gene end was trimmed by 4 bases and the J gene end by 3 bases; junction bases not matched to a gene: 6. Germline V CDR1 and CDR2: SGHNT, YYREEE (reference sequence). CDR3 nucleotides: TGTGCCAGCAGCAATTCTCGGGGGGGCTACGAGCAGTACTTC. Protein: CASSNSRGGYEQYF.

This clone was counted a single time. The chain joins TRBV14 to TRBJ1-1; D is undetermined. The CDR3 is made up of 13 amino acids. Trimming stripped 2 bases from V and 0 bases from J, with 4 bases between. Germline CDR1 SGHDN, CDR2 FVKESK. CDR3 coding DNA: TGTGCCAGCAGCCAATTGATGAACACTGAAGCTTTCTTT. It translates to CASSQLMNTEAFF.

The rearrangement links TRBV27 to TRBJ2-2, with TRBD2 identical over 13 bases. This CDR3 region has 18 residues. The ends lost 7 bases at V and 3 bases at J; junction bases unmatched: 11. Germline V gene sequence: CDR1 MNHEY, CDR2 SMNVEV (reference sequence). CDR3 loop: CASTNPGTSGTYTGELFF. CDR3 in DNA: TGTGCCAGCACCAACCCCGGGACTAGCGGGACTTACACCGGGGAGCTGTTTTTT.

With regard to this clone: The sample carries other DNA sequences with the same CDR3. The chain recombines TRBV4-1 with TRBJ1-1; D call uncertain. With 1 base removed from V and 0 bases from J, the gap between germline ends came to 6 bases. The CDR3 sequence is 14 residues long. Germline CDR1 reads MGHRA; CDR2 reads YSYEKL. CDR3 in DNA: TGCGCCAGCAGCCAAGTAGGGTTGAACACTGAAGCTTTCTTT. This codes for CASSQVGLNTEAFF.

This rearrangement joins TRBV7-7 to TRBJ2-2; a weak D match, TRBD2 (6 bases). V was pared by 7 bases and J by 7 bases, with 25 bases between. Germline CDR1 SSHAT, CDR2 FNYEAQ (reference sequence). The CDR3 is 17 residues long. The CDR3 region has the DNA TGTGCCAGCACCCCCTCTTTCGGGGGTCCCAGAGGCGGGGAGCTGTTTTTT. Encoded protein: CASTPSFGGPRGGELFF. Looking up the rest from reference TRBV7-7 and TRBJ2-2 gives the full variable domain: GAGVSQSPRYKVTKRGQDVTLRCDPISSHATLYWYQQALGQGPEFLTYFNYEAQPDKSGLPSDRFSAERPEGSISTLTIQRTEQRDSAMYRCASTPSFGGPRGGELFFGEGSRLTVL.

This chain links TRBV11-3 with TRBJ2-1; TRBD2 aligns across 10 bases. This CDR3 comprises 18 residues. Germline V gives CDR1 SGHNT, CDR2 YENEEA. Trimming removed 8 bases from V and 9 bases from J; junction bases left unmatched: 22. The CDR3 region has the DNA TGTGCCAGCGCCGACAGGGACATGGCGTCTAGCGGGAGTTCTGAGCAGTTCTTC. It is translated as CASADRDMASSGSSEQFF.

J is TRBJ2-5 and V is TRBV6-5, with D unclear. Germline CDR1 MNHEY, CDR2 SVGAGI. This CDR3 has 12 amino acids. V lost 7 bases, J lost 5 bases, and 11 bases lay in between. The DNA of the CDR3 is TGTGCCAGCACCAACCCCGGGGAGACCCAGTACTTC. Translated, it gives CASTNPGETQYF.

To note about this clone: Other DNA sequences of this sample code for an identical CDR3. CDR3 sequence reads: CASSRGQPNTEAFF. CDR3 nucleotide sequence: TGTGCCAGCAGCCGAGGACAGCCGAACACTGAAGCTTTCTTT. The gene calls are TRBV5-4 and TRBJ1-1, with a weak D call TRBD1 (6 bases). V lost 4 bases and J 1 base, leaving 11 bases between the germline ends. Germline CDR1 and CDR2: SGHNT and YYREEE (reference sequence). This CDR3 contains 14 residues. The whole variable domain, filled in from reference TRBV5-4 and TRBJ1-1, reads ETGVTQSPTHLIKTRGQQVTLRCSSQSGHNTVSWYQQALGQGPQFIFQYYREEENGRGNFPPRFSGLQFPNYSSELNVNALELDDSALYLCASSRGQPNTEAFFGQGTRLTVV.

On this clone itself: Distinct nucleotide sequences in the sample also encode this CDR3. The rearrangement links TRBV5-1 to TRBJ2-3; TRBD2 matches at 10 bases. This CDR3 has 15 amino acids. Germline V gene sequence: CDR1 SGHRS, CDR2 YFSETQ. Trimming removed 4 bases from V and 1 base from J; junction bases left unmatched: 3. The CDR3 region is CASSPGLAGTDTQYF. In nucleotides, the CDR3 is TGCGCCAGCAGCCCAGGACTAGCGGGCACAGATACGCAGTATTTT. Full variable domain (rest looked up from reference TRBV5-1 and TRBJ2-3): KAGVTQTPRYLIKTRGQQVTLSCSPISGHRSVSWYQQTPGQGLQFLFEYFSETQRNKGNFPGRFSGRQFSNSRSEMNVSTLELGDSALYLCASSPGLAGTDTQYFGPGTRLTVL.

The chain is built from TRBV19 and TRBJ1-2; D ambiguous. The CDR3 contains 17 residues. V lost 2 bases to trimming and J lost 5 bases, with 21 bases between them. The germline gives CDR1 LNHDA, CDR2 SQIVND (reference sequence). DNA of the CDR3: TGTGCCAGTAGTATAACCCCGGGAGCCACCACCAGATATGGCTACACCTTC. It codes for CASSITPGATTRYGYTF.

This chain connects TRBV2 to TRBJ2-5, with 11 positions matching TRBD1. CDR3 length equals 13 residues. Germline assignment: CDR1 SNHLY and CDR2 FYNNEI. Trimming at V came to 9 bases and at J to 3 bases, leaving 3 bases not matched to a gene. The CDR3 coding sequence is TGTGCCAGGCGGGACAGGGGGAAAGAGACCCAGTACTTC. It translates to CARRDRGKETQYF.